Shown below are 3 T cell receptor beta chains from a single sample sequenced in a study of blood T cell repertoires in COVID-19 (dated by TCRdb to about 2020). Libraries were made using the immunoSEQ multiplex PCR assay. Here the immuneACCESS table is served through TCRdb, limited to in-frame sequences with V and J called. Missing clones are a known gap in these copies; in checked studies unresolved V genes cover under half, and the rest lacks a known reason. The sample table contains 85,000 to 130,000 clones; only one count was recorded for approximately 86% of them. The ten largest clones take up roughly 2.6% of the sample. Input material: PBMCs or T cells enriched from blood (not recorded which). The origin of the receptors is a woman between 50 and 59 years old who had recovered from COVID-19.

J is TRBJ2-7 and V is TRBV3-1 (or the pseudogene TRBV3-2); D is possibly TRBD2 (6 bases). This CDR3 comprises 13 residues. Germline CDR1 and CDR2: LGHDT and YNNKEL (reference sequence). V gave up 6 bases and J gave up 7 bases, with 16 bases separating them. The CDR3 sequence is CASSRDSLGEQYF. The CDR3 DNA is TGTGCCAGCAGTCGGGACTCCCTTGGGGAGCAGTACTTC.

This clone was picked up one time. The J gene is TRBJ1-1, the V gene TRBV7-8, with a weak D call TRBD1 (5 bases). Looked up from germline, CDR1 is SGHVS and CDR2 is FQNEAQ. CDR3 size: 13 residues. Trimming removed 2 bases at V and 4 bases at J, with 8 bases between. The CDR3 nucleotides are TGTGCCAGCAGCTTAACCAGGGCCACTGAAGCTTTCTTT. Translating gives CASSLTRATEAFF.

The rearrangement links TRBV7-3 to TRBJ1-2; 7 nucleotides line up with TRBD1. CDR3 size: 14 residues. V shed 6 bases and J 13 bases; nucleotides not matched to a gene: 17. Per germline, CDR1 SGHTA and CDR2 FQGTGA. CDR3: CASRLEPGQPSLTF. The CDR3 nucleotides read TGTGCCAGCAGGTTGGAACCGGGACAGCCATCCCTCACCTTC.